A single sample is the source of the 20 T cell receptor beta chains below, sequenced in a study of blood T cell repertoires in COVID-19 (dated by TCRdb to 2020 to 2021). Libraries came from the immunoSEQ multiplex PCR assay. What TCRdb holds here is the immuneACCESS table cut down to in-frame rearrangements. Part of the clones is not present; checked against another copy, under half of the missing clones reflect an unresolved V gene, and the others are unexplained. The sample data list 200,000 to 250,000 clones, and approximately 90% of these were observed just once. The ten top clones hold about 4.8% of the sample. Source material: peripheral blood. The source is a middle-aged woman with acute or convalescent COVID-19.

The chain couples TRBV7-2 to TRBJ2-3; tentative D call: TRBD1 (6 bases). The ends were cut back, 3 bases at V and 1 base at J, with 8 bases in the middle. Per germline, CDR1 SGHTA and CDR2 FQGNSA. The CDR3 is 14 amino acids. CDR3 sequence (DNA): TGTGCCAGCAGCTTCAGACAGGGCACAGATACGCAGTATTTT. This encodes CASSFRQGTDTQYF. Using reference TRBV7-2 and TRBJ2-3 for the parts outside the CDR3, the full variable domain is GAGVSQSPSNKVTEKGKDVELRCDPISGHTALYWYRQSLGQGLEFLIYFQGNSAPDKSGLPSDRFSAERTGGSVSTLTIQRTQQEDSAVYLCASSFRQGTDTQYFGPGTRLTVL.

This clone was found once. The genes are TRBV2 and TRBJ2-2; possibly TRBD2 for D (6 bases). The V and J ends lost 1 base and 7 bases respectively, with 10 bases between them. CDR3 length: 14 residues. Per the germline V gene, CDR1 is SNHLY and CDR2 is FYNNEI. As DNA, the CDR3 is TGTGCCAGCAGTGAAGTCGGGGGTGGCGGGGAGCTGTTTTTT. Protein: CASSEVGGGGELFF.

The CDR3, as DNA: TGTGCCAGCAGTCCCCCGTCCGACAATGAGCAGTTCTTC. Its translation: CASSPPSDNEQFF. The rearrangement uses TRBV3-1 (or the pseudogene TRBV3-2) and TRBJ2-1; D remains unclear. V dropped 6 bases and J dropped 5 bases, with 11 bases sitting between them. The germline CDR1 and CDR2 sequences are LGHDT and YNNKEL (reference sequence). There are 13 residues in the CDR3.

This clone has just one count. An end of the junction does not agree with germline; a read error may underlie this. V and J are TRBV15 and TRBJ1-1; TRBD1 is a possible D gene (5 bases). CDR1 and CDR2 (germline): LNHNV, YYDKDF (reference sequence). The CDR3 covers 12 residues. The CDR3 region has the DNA TGTGCCACCAGCAGAGATAAAGGGGCAGGAATATTT. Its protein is CATSRDKGAGIF.

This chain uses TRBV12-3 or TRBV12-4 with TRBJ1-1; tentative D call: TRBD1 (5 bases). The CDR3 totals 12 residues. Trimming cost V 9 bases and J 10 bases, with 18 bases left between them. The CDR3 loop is CASRQSRGGAFF. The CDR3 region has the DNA TGTGCCAGTCGACAGTCCCGGGGGGGAGCTTTCTTT.

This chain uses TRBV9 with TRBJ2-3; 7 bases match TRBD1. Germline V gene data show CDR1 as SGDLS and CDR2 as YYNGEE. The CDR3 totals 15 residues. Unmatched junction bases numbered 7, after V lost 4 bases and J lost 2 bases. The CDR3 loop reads CASSPQTGYTDTQYF. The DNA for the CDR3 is TGTGCCAGCAGCCCCCAGACAGGGTACACAGATACGCAGTATTTT.

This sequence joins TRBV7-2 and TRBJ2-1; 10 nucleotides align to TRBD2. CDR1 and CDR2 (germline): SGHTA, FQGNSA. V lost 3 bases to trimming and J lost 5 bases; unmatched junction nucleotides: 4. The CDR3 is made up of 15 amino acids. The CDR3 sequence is CASSLLAGVNNEQFF. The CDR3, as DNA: TGTGCCAGCAGCTTGCTAGCGGGGGTTAACAATGAGCAGTTCTTC.

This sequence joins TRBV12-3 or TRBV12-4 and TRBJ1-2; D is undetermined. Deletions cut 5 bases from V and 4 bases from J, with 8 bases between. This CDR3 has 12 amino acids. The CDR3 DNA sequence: TGTGCCAGCAGTAGCGGGAGCTATGGCTACACCTTC. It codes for CASSSGSYGYTF.

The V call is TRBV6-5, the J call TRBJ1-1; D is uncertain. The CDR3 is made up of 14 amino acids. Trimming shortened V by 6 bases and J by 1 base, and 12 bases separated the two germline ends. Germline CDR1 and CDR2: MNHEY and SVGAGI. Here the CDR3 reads CASSHRDWNTEAFF. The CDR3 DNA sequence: TGTGCCAGCAGCCACCGGGATTGGAACACTGAAGCTTTCTTT.

The CDR3 nucleotides read TGTGCCAGCAGCGTAGTAGGCGGGGGCCAAGAGACCCAGTACTTC. Translating gives CASSVVGGGQETQYF. V usage is TRBV9 and J usage is TRBJ2-5; 7 nucleotides match TRBD2. CDR3 length equals 15 residues. Germline lookup yields CDR1 SGDLS and CDR2 YYNGEE. Trimming removed 0 bases from V and 1 base from J; junction bases left unmatched: 3.

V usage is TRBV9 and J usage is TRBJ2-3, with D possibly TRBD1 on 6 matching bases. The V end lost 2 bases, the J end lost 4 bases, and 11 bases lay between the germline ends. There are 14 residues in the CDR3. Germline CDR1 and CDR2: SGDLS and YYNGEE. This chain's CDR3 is CASSVSRGSDTQYF. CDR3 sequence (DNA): TGTGCCAGCAGCGTTTCCAGGGGATCAGATACGCAGTATTTT. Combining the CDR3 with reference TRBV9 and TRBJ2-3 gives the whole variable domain DSGVTQTPKHLITATGQRVTLRCSPRSGDLSVYWYQQSLDQGLQFLIQYYNGEERAKGNILERFSAQQFPDLHSELNLSSLELGDSALYFCASSVSRGSDTQYFGPGTRLTVL.

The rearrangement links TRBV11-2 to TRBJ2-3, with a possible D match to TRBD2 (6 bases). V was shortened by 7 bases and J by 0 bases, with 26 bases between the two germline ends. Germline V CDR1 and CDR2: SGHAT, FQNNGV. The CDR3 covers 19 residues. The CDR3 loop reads CASTKFGALPGESTDTQYF. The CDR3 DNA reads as TGTGCCAGCACTAAATTCGGAGCTTTGCCGGGGGAAAGCACAGATACGCAGTATTTT.

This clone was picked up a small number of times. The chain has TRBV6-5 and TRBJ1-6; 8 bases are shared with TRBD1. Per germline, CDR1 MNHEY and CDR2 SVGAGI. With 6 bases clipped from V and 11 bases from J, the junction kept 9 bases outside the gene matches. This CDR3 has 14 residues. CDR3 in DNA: TGTGCCAGCAGCACCGGGACAGGTTTACCACCCCTCCACTTT. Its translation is CASSTGTGLPPLHF.

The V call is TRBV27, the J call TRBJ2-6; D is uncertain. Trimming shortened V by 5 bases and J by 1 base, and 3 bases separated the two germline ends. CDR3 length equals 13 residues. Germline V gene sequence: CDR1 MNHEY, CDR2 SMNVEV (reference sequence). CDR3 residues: CASSPSGANVLTF. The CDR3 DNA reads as TGTGCCAGCAGTCCGTCTGGGGCCAACGTCCTGACTTTC.

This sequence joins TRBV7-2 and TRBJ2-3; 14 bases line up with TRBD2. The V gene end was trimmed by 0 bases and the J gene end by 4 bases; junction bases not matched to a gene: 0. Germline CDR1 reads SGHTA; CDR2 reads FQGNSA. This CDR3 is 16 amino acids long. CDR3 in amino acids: CASSLAGLAGADTQYF. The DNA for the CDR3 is TGTGCCAGCAGCTTAGCGGGACTAGCGGGGGCAGATACGCAGTATTTT.

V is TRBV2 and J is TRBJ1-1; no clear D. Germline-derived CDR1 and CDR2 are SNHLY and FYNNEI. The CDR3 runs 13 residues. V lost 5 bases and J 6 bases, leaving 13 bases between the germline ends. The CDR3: CASSPTPYPEAFF. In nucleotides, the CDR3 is TGTGCCAGCAGTCCGACTCCTTACCCTGAAGCTTTCTTT.

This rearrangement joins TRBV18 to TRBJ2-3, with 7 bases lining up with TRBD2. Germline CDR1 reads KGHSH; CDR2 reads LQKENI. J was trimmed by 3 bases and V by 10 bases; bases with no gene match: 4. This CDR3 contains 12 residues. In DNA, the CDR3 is TGTGCCACCCGGGGGGAGACAGATACGCAGTATTTT. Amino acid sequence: CATRGETDTQYF.

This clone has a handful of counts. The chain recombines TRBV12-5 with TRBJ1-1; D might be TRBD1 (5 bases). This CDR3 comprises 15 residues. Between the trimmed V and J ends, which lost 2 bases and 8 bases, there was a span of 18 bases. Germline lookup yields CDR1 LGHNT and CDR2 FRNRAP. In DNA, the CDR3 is TGTGCTAGTGGTTTGCCCAAACCTGGCGACAGCGAAGCTTTCTTT. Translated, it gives CASGLPKPGDSEAFF.

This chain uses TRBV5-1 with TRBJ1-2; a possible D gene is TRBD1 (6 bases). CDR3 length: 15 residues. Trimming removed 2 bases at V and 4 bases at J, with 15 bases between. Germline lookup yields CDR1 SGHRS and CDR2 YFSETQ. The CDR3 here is CASSLQGEWGYGYTF. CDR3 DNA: TGCGCCAGCAGCTTACAGGGAGAATGGGGCTATGGCTACACCTTC.

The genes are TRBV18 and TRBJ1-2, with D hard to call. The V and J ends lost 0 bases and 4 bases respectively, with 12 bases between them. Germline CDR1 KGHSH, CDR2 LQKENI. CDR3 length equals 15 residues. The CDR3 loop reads CASSPPGRVGYGYTF. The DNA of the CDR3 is TGTGCCAGCTCACCACCCGGGAGGGTTGGCTATGGCTACACCTTC.